This T cell receptor (beta chain) is drawn from a study of blood T cell repertoires in COVID-19. Here immunoSEQ multiplex PCR was the method, and the copy in TCRdb shows in-frame clones only, minus some. The repertoire holds just over 80,000 clones, more than 60% seen once, with less than 20% in the top ten. This CDR3 spans 13 amino acids. The V gene lost 5 bases and the J gene lost 4 bases, with 10 bases spanning the gap. Germline V lookup: CDR1 LNHDA, CDR2 SQIVND (reference sequence). The chain recombines TRBV19 with TRBJ2-3; a weak D match, TRBD1 (5 bases). This receptor was taken from a woman over 75 with active or convalescent COVID-19. Sequencing was done on a sample of peripheral blood. The CDR3 spells CASSPDSSDTQYF. The CDR3 DNA is TGTGCCAGTAGTCCCGACAGCTCAGATACGCAGTATTTT.